A selection of T cell receptor beta chains follows, all from one sample in a study of regulatory T cells in long-lasting Graves disease. TCRdb reprocessed the multiplex PCR reads via MiXCR and lists one record per CDR3 protein. This table has 300,000 to 350,000 distinct CDR3 sequences, around 19% appearing once. This specimen was peripheral blood mononuclear cells (PBMCs), taken when the disease was refractory, from a patient treated with antithyroid drugs. These receptors originate from a female donor with Graves disease. CDR3s include the opening cysteine and the closing phenylalanine or tryptophan. The order of the fields is clone size, J gene, D gene, V gene, CDR3 protein, CDR3 DNA. D genes are given only for firm matches. Only some rows state a clone size, as once, few, many or a class for expanded clones.

many	TRBJ2-7	NA	TRBV6-1	CASSKRRGSSYEQYF	TGTGCCAGCAGTAAACGGCGGGGAAGCTCCTACGAGCAGTACTTC
NA	TRBJ2-7	TRBD2	TRBV27	CASSLAGVAYEQYF	TGTGCCAGCAGTTTAGCGGGGGTCGCCTACGAGCAGTACTTC
few	TRBJ2-1	TRBD2	TRBV7-2	CASSFSGGAHEQFF	TGTGCCAGCAGCTTTAGCGGGGGGGCTCATGAGCAGTTCTTC
many	TRBJ2-7	TRBD1	TRBV28	CASIDGTGEYEQYF	TGTGCCAGCATTGACGGGACAGGGGAATACGAGCAGTACTTC
NA	TRBJ1-1	NA	TRBV29-1	CSVEAVLNTEAFF	TGCAGCGTTGAAGCAGTTCTGAACACTGAAGCTTTCTTT
many	TRBJ1-5	TRBD1	TRBV19	CASSIDRGSNQPQHF	TGTGCCAGTAGTATTGACAGGGGTAGCAATCAGCCCCAGCATTTT
few	TRBJ2-2	NA	TRBV4-1	CASSQDPGDTGELFF	TGCGCCAGCAGCCAAGATCCCGGGGACACCGGGGAGCTGTTTTTT
few	TRBJ2-7	TRBD1	TRBV5-1	CASTRDSHQGSYEQYF	TGCGCCAGCACCCGGGACAGCCACCAAGGGTCCTACGAGCAGTACTTC
many	TRBJ2-5	NA	TRBV6-2/TRBV6-3	CASSYSFRLRQETQYF	TGTGCCAGCAGTTACTCCTTCCGACTTCGACAAGAGACCCAGTACTTC
NA	TRBJ1-6	NA	TRBV7-8	CASSNPWSPLHF	TGTGCCAGCAGCAACCCTTGGTCACCCCTCCACTTT
NA	TRBJ2-7	NA	TRBV6-1	CASSEQGGRPREVQYF	TGTGCCAGCAGTGAACAGGGGGGACGACCCAGAGAAGTACAGTACTTC
many	TRBJ2-4	NA	TRBV2	CASSEDGTFILAKNIQYF	TGTGCCAGCAGTGAAGATGGGACCTTCATTCTAGCCAAAAACATTCAGTACTTC
many	TRBJ1-1	NA	TRBV5-1	CASSLDPGGIMNTEAFF	TGCGCCAGCAGCTTAGACCCAGGCGGTATCATGAACACTGAAGCTTTCTTT
NA	TRBJ2-2	TRBD1	TRBV20-1	CSARRQGADTGELFF	TGCAGTGCCCGGAGACAGGGGGCAGACACCGGGGAGCTGTTTTTT
many	TRBJ2-1	NA	TRBV12-5	CASGSTFNEQFF	TGTGCTAGTGGTTCTACTTTCAATGAGCAGTTCTTC
NA	TRBJ1-2	NA	TRBV7-9	CASSLVQLAGYTF	TGTGCCAGCAGCTTAGTTCAGTTGGCTGGCTACACCTTC
many	TRBJ1-4	NA	TRBV5-6	CASSGPNEKLFF	TGTGCCAGCAGCGGGCCTAATGAAAAACTGTTTTTT
few	TRBJ2-3	NA	TRBV9	CASSVSGTYTDTQYF	TGTGCCAGCAGCGTCTCCGGGACTTACACAGATACGCAGTATTTT
many	TRBJ2-7	TRBD1	TRBV5-1	CASSLGPTGTGNEQYF	TGCGCCAGCAGCTTGGGCCCTACCGGGACAGGGAACGAGCAGTACTTC
NA	TRBJ1-1	NA	TRBV29-1	CSARLAYLNTEAFF	TGCAGCGCTCGTCTGGCGTATCTGAACACTGAAGCTTTCTTT
many	TRBJ1-2	NA	TRBV7-9	CASSLARPEDGYTF	TGTGCCAGCAGCTTAGCGCGGCCAGAGGATGGCTACACCTTC
many	TRBJ2-1	TRBD2	TRBV6-1	CASSPPGLAVNEQFF	TGTGCCAGCAGTCCGCCGGGACTAGCGGTGAATGAGCAGTTCTTC
NA	TRBJ2-5	TRBD1	TRBV18	CASSPSRTGRETQYF	TGTGCCAGCTCACCATCAAGGACAGGGAGGGAGACCCAGTACTTC
NA	TRBJ2-7	NA	TRBV5-1	CASSLTVGELSYEQYF	TGCGCCAGCAGCTTGACAGTCGGAGAACTCTCCTACGAGCAGTACTTC
many	TRBJ1-2	NA	TRBV12-3/TRBV12-4	CASSPRPNYGYTF	TGTGCCAGCAGTCCGCGCCCTAACTATGGCTACACCTTC
NA	TRBJ2-3	TRBD2	TRBV27	CASSLNGFPSGSYTQYF	TGTGCCAGCAGCTTAAATGGGTTTCCTAGCGGGAGTTATACGCAGTATTTT
NA	TRBJ2-7	NA	TRBV20-1	CSAKGQVPDRLIYEQYF	TGCAGTGCCAAAGGGCAGGTCCCCGATAGATTAATTTACGAGCAGTACTTC
few	TRBJ2-5	NA	TRBV7-9	CASSPWGVETQYF	TGTGCCAGCAGCCCCTGGGGGGTGGAGACCCAGTACTTC
NA	TRBJ2-3	NA	TRBV7-8	CASSYEWGTDTQYF	TGTGCCAGCAGTTACGAATGGGGAACAGATACGCAGTATTTT
few	TRBJ1-3	TRBD1	TRBV20-1	CSARATGGGGNTIYF	TGCAGTGCTAGGGCAACAGGGGGCGGTGGAAACACCATATATTTT
many	TRBJ1-2	TRBD1	TRBV3-1	CASSTGTGGDYTF	TGTGCCAGCAGCACGGGAACAGGGGGCGACTACACCTTC
NA	TRBJ2-2	TRBD2	TRBV7-9	CASSLSGGAAGELFF	TGTGCCAGCAGCTTAAGCGGGGGGGCCGCCGGGGAGCTGTTTTTT
few	TRBJ1-5	NA	TRBV29-1	CSVSGGNQPQHF	TGCAGCGTTTCTGGGGGCAATCAGCCCCAGCATTTT
NA	TRBJ1-5	NA	TRBV20-1	CSARSFRGTTVNQPQHF	TGCAGTGCTAGATCTTTTAGGGGAACGACAGTTAATCAGCCCCAGCATTTT
many	TRBJ2-2	TRBD1	TRBV12-3/TRBV12-4	CASRRQGAGGELFF	TGTGCCAGCAGACGACAGGGGGCCGGCGGGGAGCTGTTTTTT
many	TRBJ1-6	NA	TRBV2	CASRTAGMYSPLHF	TGTGCCAGCAGAACTGCAGGGATGTATTCACCCCTCCACTTT
NA	TRBJ1-6	NA	TRBV18	CASSPRESTSPLHF	TGTGCCAGCTCACCAAGGGAGTCGACTTCACCCCTCCACTTT
NA	TRBJ2-1	NA	TRBV28	CASSLIGRGTYNEQFF	TGTGCCAGCAGTTTAATAGGACGGGGGACCTACAATGAGCAGTTCTTC
NA	TRBJ2-4	TRBD2	TRBV20-1	CSAREGGSVPQYF	TGCAGTGCTAGAGAAGGCGGGAGCGTCCCCCAGTACTTC
NA	TRBJ2-2	NA	TRBV7-2	CASSLVDVANTGELFF	TGTGCCAGCAGCTTAGTGGACGTTGCGAACACCGGGGAGCTGTTTTTT
many	TRBJ1-5	TRBD1	TRBV25-1	CASTDRGNQPQHF	TGTGCCAGCACGGACAGGGGCAATCAACCCCAGCATTTT
many	TRBJ1-6	NA	TRBV12-3/TRBV12-4	CASSSQGNNSPLHF	TGTGCCAGCAGTTCCCAGGGGAATAATTCACCCCTCCACTTT
many	TRBJ2-7	TRBD1	TRBV6-1	CASSSDRGISYEQYF	TGTGCCAGTTCATCTGACAGGGGCATTTCCTACGAGCAGTACTTC
many	TRBJ1-4	NA	TRBV20-1	CSAAPNEKLFF	TGCAGTGCCGCCCCTAATGAAAAACTGTTTTTT
many	TRBJ1-1	NA	TRBV11-1	CASSLRQKKFPEAFF	TGTGCCAGCAGCTTACGGCAGAAGAAGTTCCCTGAAGCTTTCTTT
NA	TRBJ1-2	NA	TRBV20-1	CSAYRVYYGYTF	TGCAGTGCTTACAGGGTATACTATGGCTACACCTTC
many	TRBJ2-7	NA	TRBV20-1	CSARAAGRSTDF	TGCAGTGCTAGGGCGGCGGGGAGGAGCACGGACTTC
few	TRBJ1-6	NA	TRBV20-1	CSARASGNSPLHF	TGCAGTGCTAGAGCCAGCGGCAATTCACCCCTCCACTTT
many	TRBJ1-1	NA	TRBV12-3/TRBV12-4	CASIGFRSYTEAFF	TGTGCCAGTATTGGGTTTAGGTCGTACACTGAAGCTTTCTTT
NA	TRBJ2-2	TRBD2	TRBV4-3	CASSQDAAGGHTGELFF	TGCGCCAGCAGCCAAGATGCTGCGGGGGGCCACACCGGGGAGCTGTTTTTT
many	TRBJ1-4	NA	TRBV12-3/TRBV12-4	CASSLWGNEKLFF	TGTGCCAGCAGCTTATGGGGGAATGAAAAACTGTTTTTT
few	TRBJ1-4	NA	TRBV15	CATSEVAGEKLFF	TGTGCCACCAGCGAAGTCGCCGGGGAAAAACTGTTTTTT